This note documents a single T cell receptor beta chain sequence. What it recognizes is unknown. Amplification used 60 Vbeta primers and 13 Jbeta primers. The protocol was immunoSEQ multiplex PCR, while the TCRdb copy is restricted to in-frame clones and leaves out a portion. The table records 200,000 or so clones, less than 85% of them present only once. Donors were ostensibly healthy at sampling, although undocumented immune exposures were probable. The source of the sample is a study of cytomegalovirus exposure and HLA in healthy donors. In the study overall: Unique TCRs from HLA-typed donors, around 93 million of them, were held in an early data release. About four fifths of 398 genotyped donors fell in the Caucasian-associated ancestry cluster. Study-wide results and limits: A further, later analysis showed that HLA-associated TCR beta chains (compared with equally common others) were more clonally expanded.

Germline CDR1 MNHEY, CDR2 SMNVEV (reference sequence). With V trimmed by 0 bases and J by 4 bases, 7 bases remained unmatched. The CDR3 is 16 residues long. The source of this sequence is a man younger than 30 in good health and CMV-seronegative. Sequencing was performed on PBMCs. The chain uses TRBV27 and TRBJ2-7; 9 positions match TRBD2. CDR3 nucleotide sequence: TGTGCCAGCAGTTTATCGCAGACTAGCGGACGGTACGAGCAGTACTTC. Protein product: CASSLSQTSGRYEQYF.